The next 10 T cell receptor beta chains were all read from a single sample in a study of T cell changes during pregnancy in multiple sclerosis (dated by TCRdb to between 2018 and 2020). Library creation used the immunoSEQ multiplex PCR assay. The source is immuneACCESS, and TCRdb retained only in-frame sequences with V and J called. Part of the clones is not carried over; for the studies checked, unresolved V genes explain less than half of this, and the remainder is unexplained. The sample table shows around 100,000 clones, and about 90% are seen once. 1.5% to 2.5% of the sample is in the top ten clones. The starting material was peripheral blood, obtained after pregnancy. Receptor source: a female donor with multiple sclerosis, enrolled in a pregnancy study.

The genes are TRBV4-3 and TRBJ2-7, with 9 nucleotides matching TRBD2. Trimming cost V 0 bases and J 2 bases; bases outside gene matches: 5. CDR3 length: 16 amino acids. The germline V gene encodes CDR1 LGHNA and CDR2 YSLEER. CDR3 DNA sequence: TGCGCCAGCAGCCAAGAGTTCGCGGGGGGGGCCTACGAGCAGTACTTC. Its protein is CASSQEFAGGAYEQYF.

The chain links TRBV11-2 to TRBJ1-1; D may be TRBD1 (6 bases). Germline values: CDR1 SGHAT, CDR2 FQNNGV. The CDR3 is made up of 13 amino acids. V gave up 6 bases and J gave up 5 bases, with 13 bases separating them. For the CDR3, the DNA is TGTGCCAGCAGATATACAGGGCGAACTGAAGCTTTCTTT. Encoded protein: CASRYTGRTEAFF. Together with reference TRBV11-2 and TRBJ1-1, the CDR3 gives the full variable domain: EAGVAQSPRYKIIEKRQSVAFWCNPISGHATLYWYQQILGQGPKLLIQFQNNGVVDDSQLPKDRFSAERLKGVDSTLKIQPAKLEDSAVYLCASRYTGRTEAFFGQGTRLTVV.

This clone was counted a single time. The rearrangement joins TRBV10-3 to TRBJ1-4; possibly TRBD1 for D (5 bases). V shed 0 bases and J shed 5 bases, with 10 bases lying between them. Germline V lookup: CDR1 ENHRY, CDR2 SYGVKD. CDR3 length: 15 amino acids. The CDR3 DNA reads TGTGCCATCAGTGAGTCACCAGGGATCAATGAAAAACTGTTTTTT. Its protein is CAISESPGINEKLFF.

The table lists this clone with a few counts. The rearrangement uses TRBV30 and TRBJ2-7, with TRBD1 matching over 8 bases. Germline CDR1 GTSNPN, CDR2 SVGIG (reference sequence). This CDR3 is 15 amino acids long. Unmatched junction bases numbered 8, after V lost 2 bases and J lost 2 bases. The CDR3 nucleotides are TGTGCCTGGAGTAAAGGACAGGGTAGAACCTACGAGCAGTACTTC. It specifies CAWSKGQGRTYEQYF.

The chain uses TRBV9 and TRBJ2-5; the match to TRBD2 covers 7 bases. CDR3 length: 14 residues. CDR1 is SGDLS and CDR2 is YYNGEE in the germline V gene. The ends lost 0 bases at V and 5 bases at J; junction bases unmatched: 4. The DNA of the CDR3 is TGTGCCAGCAGCGTAGGAGCGGGACGGGAGACCCAGTACTTC. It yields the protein CASSVGAGRETQYF.

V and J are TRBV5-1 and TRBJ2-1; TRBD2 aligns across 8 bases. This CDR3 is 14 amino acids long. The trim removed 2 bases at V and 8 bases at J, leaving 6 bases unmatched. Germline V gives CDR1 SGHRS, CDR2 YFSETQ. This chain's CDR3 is CASSLTAGGDEQFF. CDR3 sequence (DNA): TGCGCCAGCAGCTTAACAGCCGGGGGGGATGAGCAGTTCTTC.

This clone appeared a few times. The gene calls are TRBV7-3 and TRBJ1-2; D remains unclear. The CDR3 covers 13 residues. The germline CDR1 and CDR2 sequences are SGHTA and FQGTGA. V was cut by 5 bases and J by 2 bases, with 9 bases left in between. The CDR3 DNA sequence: TGTGCCAGCAGCCCCGGTCTAAACTATGGCTACACCTTC. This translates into CASSPGLNYGYTF.

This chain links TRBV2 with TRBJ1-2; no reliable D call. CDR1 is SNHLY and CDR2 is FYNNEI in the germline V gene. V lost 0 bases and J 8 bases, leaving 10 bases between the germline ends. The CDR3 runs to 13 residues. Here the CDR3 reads CASSEARPSGYTF. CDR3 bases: TGTGCCAGCAGTGAAGCGCGGCCATCAGGCTACACCTTC.

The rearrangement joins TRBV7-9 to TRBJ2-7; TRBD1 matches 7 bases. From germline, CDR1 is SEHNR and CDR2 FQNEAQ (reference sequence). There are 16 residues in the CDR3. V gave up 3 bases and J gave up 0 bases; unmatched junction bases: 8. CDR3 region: CASSFLTGQFSYEQYF. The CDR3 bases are TGTGCCAGCAGCTTCCTAACGGGACAGTTCTCCTACGAGCAGTACTTC. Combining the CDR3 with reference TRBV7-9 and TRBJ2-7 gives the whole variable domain DTGVSQNPRHKITKRGQNVTFRCDPISEHNRLYWYRQTLGQGPEFLTYFQNEAQLEKSRLLSDRFSAERPKGSFSTLEIQRTEQGDSAMYLCASSFLTGQFSYEQYFGPGTRLTVT.

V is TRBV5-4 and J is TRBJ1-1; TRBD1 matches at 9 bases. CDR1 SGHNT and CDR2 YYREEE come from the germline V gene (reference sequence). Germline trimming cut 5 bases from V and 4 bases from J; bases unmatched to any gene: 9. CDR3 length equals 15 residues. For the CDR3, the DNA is TGTGCCAGCAGAGAAAGGACAGGGGTGGGCACTGAAGCTTTCTTT. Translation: CASRERTGVGTEAFF.